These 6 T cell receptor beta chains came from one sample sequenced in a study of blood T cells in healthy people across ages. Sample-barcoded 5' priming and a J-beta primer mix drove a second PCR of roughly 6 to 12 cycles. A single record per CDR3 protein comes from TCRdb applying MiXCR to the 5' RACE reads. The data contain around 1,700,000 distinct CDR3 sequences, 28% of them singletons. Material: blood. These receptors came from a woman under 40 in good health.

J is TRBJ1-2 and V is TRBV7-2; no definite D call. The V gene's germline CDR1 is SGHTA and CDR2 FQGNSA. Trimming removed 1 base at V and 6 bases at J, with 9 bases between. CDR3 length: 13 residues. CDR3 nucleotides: TGTGCCAGCAGCTTAGAGGTCAGAAATGGCTACACCTTC. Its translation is CASSLEVRNGYTF.

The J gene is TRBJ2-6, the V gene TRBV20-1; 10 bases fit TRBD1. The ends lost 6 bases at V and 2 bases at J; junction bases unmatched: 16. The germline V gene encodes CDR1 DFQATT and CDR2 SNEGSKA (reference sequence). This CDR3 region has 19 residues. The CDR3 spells CSAQRGGDRGPAGANVLTF. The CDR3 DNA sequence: TGCAGTGCACAGAGGGGAGGGGACAGGGGACCAGCTGGGGCCAACGTCCTGACTTTC.

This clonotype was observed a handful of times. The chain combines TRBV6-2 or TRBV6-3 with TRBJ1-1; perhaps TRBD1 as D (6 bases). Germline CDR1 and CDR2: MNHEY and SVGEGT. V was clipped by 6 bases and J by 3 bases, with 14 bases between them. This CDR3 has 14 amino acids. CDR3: CASRLRTADTEAFF. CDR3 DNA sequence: TGTGCCAGCAGACTAAGGACAGCGGACACTGAAGCTTTCTTT.

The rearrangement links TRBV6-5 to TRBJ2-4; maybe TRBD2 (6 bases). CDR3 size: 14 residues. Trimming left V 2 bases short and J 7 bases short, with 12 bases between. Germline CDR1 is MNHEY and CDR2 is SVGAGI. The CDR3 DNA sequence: TGTGCCAGCAGTTACCGGGGAGGTGGGAACATTCAGTACTTC. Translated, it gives CASSYRGGGNIQYF.

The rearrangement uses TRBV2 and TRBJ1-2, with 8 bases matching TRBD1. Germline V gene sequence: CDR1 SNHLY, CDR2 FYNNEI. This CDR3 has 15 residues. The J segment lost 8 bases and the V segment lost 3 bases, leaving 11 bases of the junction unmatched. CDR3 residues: CASSEVRGQAAGYTF. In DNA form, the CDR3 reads TGTGCCAGCAGTGAGGTTCGGGGACAGGCCGCCGGCTACACCTTC.

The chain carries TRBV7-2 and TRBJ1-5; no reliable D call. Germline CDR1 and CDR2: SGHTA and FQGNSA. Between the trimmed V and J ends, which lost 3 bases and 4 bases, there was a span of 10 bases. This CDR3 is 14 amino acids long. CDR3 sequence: CASSFHSFNQPQHF. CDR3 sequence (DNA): TGTGCCAGCAGCTTTCACAGCTTTAATCAGCCCCAGCATTTT.